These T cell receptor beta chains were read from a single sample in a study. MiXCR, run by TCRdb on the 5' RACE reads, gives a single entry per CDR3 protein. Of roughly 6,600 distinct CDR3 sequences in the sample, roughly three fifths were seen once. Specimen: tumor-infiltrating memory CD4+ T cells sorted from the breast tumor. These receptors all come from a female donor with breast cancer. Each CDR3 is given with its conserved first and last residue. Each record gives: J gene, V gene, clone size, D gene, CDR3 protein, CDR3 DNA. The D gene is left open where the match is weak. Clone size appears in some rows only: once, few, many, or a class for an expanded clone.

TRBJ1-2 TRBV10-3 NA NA CAISESRQVVDYGYTF TGTGCCATCAGTGAGTCGAGGCAGGTTGTTGACTATGGCTACACCTTC
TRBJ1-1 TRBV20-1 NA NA CSASSDRWLNTEAFF TGCAGTGCTAGTAGCGACAGGTGGTTGAACACTGAAGCTTTCTTT
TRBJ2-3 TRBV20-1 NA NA CSATRLADTQYF TGCAGTGCTACCCGACTAGCAGATACGCAGTATTTT
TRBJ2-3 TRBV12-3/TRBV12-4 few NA CASSSGPAGNTQYF TGTGCCAGCAGCTCGGGACCAGCAGGGAATACGCAGTATTTT
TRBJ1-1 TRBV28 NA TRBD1 CASSLSGGLGSIDTEAFF TGTGCCAGCAGTCTATCAGGGGGCTTGGGGTCCATAGACACTGAAGCTTTCTTT
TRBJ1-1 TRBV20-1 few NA CSAWVESNTEAFF TGCAGTGCTTGGGTGGAAAGTAACACTGAAGCTTTCTTT
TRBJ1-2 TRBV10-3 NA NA CAISEVYGYTF TGTGCCATCAGTGAGGTCTATGGCTACACCTTC
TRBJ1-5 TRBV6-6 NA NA CASSYSMTWGNQPQHF TGTGCCAGCAGTTACTCGATGACCTGGGGGAATCAGCCCCAGCATTTT
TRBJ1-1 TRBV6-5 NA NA CASSIHQRTANTEAFF TGTGCCAGCAGCATACACCAGAGGACAGCGAACACTGAAGCTTTCTTT
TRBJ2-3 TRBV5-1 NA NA CASSLDRRYTDTQYF TGCGCCAGCAGCTTGGACAGACGCTACACAGATACGCAGTATTTT
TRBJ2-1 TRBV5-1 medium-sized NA CASSVQVQGDEQFF TGCGCCAGCAGCGTCCAAGTACAGGGCGATGAGCAGTTCTTC
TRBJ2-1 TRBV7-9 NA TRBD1 CASSQGQYNEQFF TGTGCCAGCAGCCAGGGACAGTACAATGAGCAGTTCTTC
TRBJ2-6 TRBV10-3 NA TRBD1 CAISGQGASPGANVLTF TGTGCCATCAGTGGACAGGGGGCGAGCCCTGGGGCCAACGTCCTGACTTTC
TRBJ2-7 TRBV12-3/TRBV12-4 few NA CASSNDRHSYEQYF TGTGCCAGCAGCAATGACAGGCACAGCTACGAGCAGTACTTC
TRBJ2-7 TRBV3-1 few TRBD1 CASSGRDRGHEQYF TGTGCCAGCAGCGGACGGGACAGGGGACACGAGCAGTACTTC
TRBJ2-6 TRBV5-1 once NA CASSTMGVAGANVLTF TGCGCCAGCAGCACCATGGGGGTAGCTGGGGCCAACGTCCTGACTTTC
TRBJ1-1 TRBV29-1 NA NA CSAKMTGVTEAFF TGCAGCGCGAAAATGACGGGCGTCACTGAAGCTTTCTTT
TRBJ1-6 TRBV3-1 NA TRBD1 CASSRGTDLNSPLHF TGTGCCAGCAGCCGGGGGACAGATCTTAATTCACCCCTCCACTTT
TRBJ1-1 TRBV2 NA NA CASSQLNTEAFF TGTGCCAGCAGCCAATTGAACACTGAAGCTTTCTTT
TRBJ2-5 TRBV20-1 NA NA CSAPDGKETQYF TGCAGTGCCCCGGACGGGAAAGAGACCCAGTACTTC
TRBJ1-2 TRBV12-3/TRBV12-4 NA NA CASSGARGQGYTF TGTGCCAGCAGCGGCGCGCGGGGGCAAGGCTACACCTTC
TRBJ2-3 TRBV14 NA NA CASSRSSTNTQYF TGTGCCAGCAGCCGATCTAGCACAAATACGCAGTATTTT
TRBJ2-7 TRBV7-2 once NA CASSLAAAYEQYF TGTGCCAGCAGCTTAGCGGCAGCCTACGAGCAGTACTTC
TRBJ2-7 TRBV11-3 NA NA CASSHRDTYYEQYF TGTGCCAGCAGCCATAGGGACACTTACTACGAGCAGTACTTC
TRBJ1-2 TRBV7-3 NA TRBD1 CASSLMTGGECGYTF TGTGCCAGCTCCCTAATGACAGGGGGCGAGTGTGGCTACACCTTC
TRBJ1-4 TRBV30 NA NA CAWSVRGLNEKLFF TGTGCCTGGAGTGTACGAGGGCTGAATGAAAAACTGTTTTTT
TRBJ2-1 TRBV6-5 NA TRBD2 CASREGLAGVYEQFF TGTGCCAGCAGAGAAGGGCTAGCGGGGGTGTATGAGCAGTTCTTC
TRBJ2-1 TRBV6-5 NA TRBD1 CASAREGAQYNEQFF TGTGCCAGCGCCCGAGAGGGGGCCCAGTACAATGAGCAGTTCTTC
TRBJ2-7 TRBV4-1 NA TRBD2 CASSQDNKASGSNHEQYF TGCGCCAGCAGCCAAGATAATAAAGCTAGCGGGAGTAACCACGAGCAGTACTTC
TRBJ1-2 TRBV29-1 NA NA CSVEDSGGYGYTF TGCAGCGTTGAAGATAGTGGGGGCTATGGCTACACCTTC
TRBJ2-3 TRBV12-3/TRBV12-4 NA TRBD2 CASSLLAGADTQYF TGTGCCAGCAGTTTACTAGCGGGAGCAGATACGCAGTATTTT
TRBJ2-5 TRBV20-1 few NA CSGQIQETQYF TGCAGTGGGCAGATCCAAGAGACCCAGTACTTC
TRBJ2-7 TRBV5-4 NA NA CASSFGRGDEQYF TGTGCCAGCAGCTTTGGCAGGGGCGACGAGCAGTACTTC
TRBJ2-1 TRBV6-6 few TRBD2 CASSGTSKREQFF TGTGCCAGCTCCGGGACTAGCAAGCGTGAGCAGTTCTTC
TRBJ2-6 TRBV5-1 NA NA CASRGGGSGANVLTF TGCGCCAGCAGAGGGGGGGGTTCTGGGGCCAACGTCCTGACTTTC
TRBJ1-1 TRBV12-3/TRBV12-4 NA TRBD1 CASSFLGGAEASF TGTGCCAGCAGTTTCTTAGGGGGCGCCGAAGCTTCCTTT
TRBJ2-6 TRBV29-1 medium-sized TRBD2 CSIAGGSGANVLTF TGCAGCATTGCGGGGGGAAGCGGGGCCAACGTCCTGACTTTC
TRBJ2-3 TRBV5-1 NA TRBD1 CASTKTGAGGDTQYF TGCGCCAGCACCAAGACAGGGGCCGGGGGCGATACGCAGTATTTT
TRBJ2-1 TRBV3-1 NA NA CASRKGTYNEQFF TGTGCCAGCAGAAAGGGGACCTACAATGAGCAGTTCTTC
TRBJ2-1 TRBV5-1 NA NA CASSLDARNNEQFF TGTGCCAGCAGCTTGGATGCCAGAAACAATGAGCAGTTCTTC
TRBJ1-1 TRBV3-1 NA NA CASSPGRGRATEAFF TGTGCCAGCAGCCCCGGGAGGGGTCGGGCTACTGAAGCTTTCTTT
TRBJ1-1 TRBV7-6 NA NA CASSRDRNTEAFF TGTGCCAGCAGTCGAGACAGGAACACTGAAGCTTTCTTT
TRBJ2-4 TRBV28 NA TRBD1 CASRIQGTGNIQYF TGTGCCAGCAGAATACAAGGGACAGGGAACATTCAGTACTTC
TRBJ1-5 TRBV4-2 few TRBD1 CASSQVFGQGTGSSQPQHF TGTGCCAGCAGCCAAGTGTTTGGACAGGGGACCGGTTCGTCCCAGCCCCAGCATTTT
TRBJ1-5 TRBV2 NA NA CASVRSDNQPQHF TGTGCCAGCGTACGGAGCGACAATCAGCCCCAGCATTTT
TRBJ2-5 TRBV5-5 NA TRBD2 CASSFGTSGSQETQYF TGTGCCAGCAGCTTCGGGACTAGCGGAAGTCAGGAGACCCAGTACTTC
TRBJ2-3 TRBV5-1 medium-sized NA CASSVTEGGTDTQYF TGCGCCAGCAGCGTAACAGAGGGGGGCACAGATACGCAGTATTTT
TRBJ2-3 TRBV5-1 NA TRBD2 CASSLDTSGTDTLYF TGCGCCAGCAGCTTGGATACTAGCGGGACAGATACGCTGTATTTT
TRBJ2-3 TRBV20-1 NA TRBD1 CSAAGGFERDTQYF TGCAGTGCTGCAGGGGGCTTTGAGAGAGATACGCAGTATTTT
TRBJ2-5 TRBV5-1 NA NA CASSLGRSVETQYF TGCGCCAGCAGCTTGGGGCGCTCCGTAGAGACCCAGTACTTC
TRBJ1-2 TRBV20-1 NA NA CSVRTAYGYTF TGCAGTGTTAGGACCGCGTATGGCTACACCTTC
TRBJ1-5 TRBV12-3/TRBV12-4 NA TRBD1 CASSGTGGSQPQHF TGTGCCAGCAGCGGGACAGGGGGTAGTCAGCCCCAGCATTTT
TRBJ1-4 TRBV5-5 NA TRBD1 CASSALDRGKLFF TGTGCCAGCAGCGCCTTAGACAGGGGAAAACTGTTTTTT
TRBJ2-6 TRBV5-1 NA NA CASSLENPSGANVLTF TGCGCCAGCAGCTTGGAGAACCCTTCTGGGGCCAACGTCCTGACTTTC